The 3 T cell receptor beta chains below were found in one sample sequenced in a study of blood T cell repertoires in COVID-19. Libraries were prepared by immunoSEQ multiplex PCR; TCRdb keeps only in-frame clonotypes and omits some of them. The sample lists 90,000 to 120,000 clones; approximately 88% were seen once. The sequenced sample consisted of peripheral blood. All receptors come from a human donor in a cohort sampled during active COVID-19.

The CDR3 bases are TGCAGCGATGGACAGGGAGACTCCTACGAGCAGTACGTC. This translates into CSDGQGDSYEQYV. The chain has TRBV29-1 and TRBJ2-7; TRBD1 matches 8 bases. Per the germline V gene, CDR1 is SQVTM and CDR2 is ANQGSEA. This CDR3 contains 13 residues. The J segment lost 0 bases and the V segment lost 7 bases, leaving 5 bases of the junction unmatched.

The chain uses TRBV21-1 and TRBJ2-7; the table's D call of TRBD2 was not tested on the DNA. TRBV21-1 represents a pseudogene. The length of the CDR3 is 19 residues. The CDR3 here is CASRKVTPAYPYPVYEQYF. The CDR3 DNA reads as TGTGCCAGCAGAAAGGTAACTCCAGCGTACCCCTACCCGGTTTACGAGCAGTACTTC.

V and J are TRBV9 and TRBJ1-1, with 8 bases aligning to TRBD1. The CDR3 runs to 13 residues. The germline V gene has CDR1 SGDLS and CDR2 YYNGEE. V lost 0 bases, J lost 12 bases, and 7 bases stayed unmatched. CDR3 sequence (DNA): TGTGCCAGCAGCGTAGACCGGACAGGGAGGACTTTCTTT. Translating it yields CASSVDRTGRTFF.